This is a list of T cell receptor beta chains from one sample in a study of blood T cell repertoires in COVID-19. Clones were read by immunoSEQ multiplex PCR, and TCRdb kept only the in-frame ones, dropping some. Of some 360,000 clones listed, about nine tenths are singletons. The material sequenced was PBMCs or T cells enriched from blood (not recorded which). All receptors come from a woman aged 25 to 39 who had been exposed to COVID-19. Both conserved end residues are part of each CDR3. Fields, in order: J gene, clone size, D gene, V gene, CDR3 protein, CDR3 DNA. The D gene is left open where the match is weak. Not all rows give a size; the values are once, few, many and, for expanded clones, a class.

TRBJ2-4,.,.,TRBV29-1,CSVFGGANIQYF,TGCAGCGTTTTTGGCGGGGCAAACATTCAGTACTTC
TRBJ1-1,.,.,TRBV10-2,CASSVRSRGARGTEAFF,TGCGCCAGCAGTGTACGCAGTCGGGGGGCGAGAGGGACTGAAGCTTTCTTT
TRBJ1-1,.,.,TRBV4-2,CASSQTGITEAFF,TGTGCCAGCAGCCAAACAGGGATTACTGAAGCTTTCTTT
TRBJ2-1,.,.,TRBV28,CASIGGGASYNEQFF,TGTGCCAGCATCGGGGGTGGGGCCTCATACAATGAGCAGTTCTTC
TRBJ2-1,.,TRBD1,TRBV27,CASSLGDRAKQFF,TGTGCCAGCAGTTTAGGTGACAGGGCTAAGCAGTTCTTC
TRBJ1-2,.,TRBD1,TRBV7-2,CASSSGQGNGYTF,TGTGCCAGCAGCTCCGGACAGGGGAATGGCTACACCTTC
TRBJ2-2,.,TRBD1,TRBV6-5,CASSYSGTGIAGELFF,TGTGCCAGCAGTTACTCCGGGACAGGGATCGCCGGGGAGCTGTTTTTT
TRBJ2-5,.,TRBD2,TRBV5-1,CASSGSRGAGVEETQYF,TGCGCCAGCAGCGGAAGTCGTGGAGCGGGAGTGGAAGAGACCCAGTACTTC
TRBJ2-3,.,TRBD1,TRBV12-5,CASGLPLTGAYTDTQYF,TGTGCTAGTGGTTTGCCCTTGACAGGGGCCTACACAGATACGCAGTATTTT
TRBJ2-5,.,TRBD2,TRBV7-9,CASSLARLAEETQYF,TGTGCCAGCAGCTTAGCGCGACTAGCAGAAGAGACCCAGTACTTC
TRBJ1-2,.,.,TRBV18,CASSPPRIPTYGYTF,TGTGCCAGCTCACCACCGCGGATACCCACCTATGGCTACACCTTC
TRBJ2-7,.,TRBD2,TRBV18,CASSPLSGSSYEQYF,TGTGCCAGCTCACCACTTAGCGGGAGTTCCTACGAGCAGTACTTC
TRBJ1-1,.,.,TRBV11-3,CASSSLRGNTEAFF,TGTGCCAGCAGCTCTCTCCGCGGTAACACTGAAGCTTTCTTT
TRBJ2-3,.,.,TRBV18,CASSRVGQNEPGDTQYF,TGTGCCAGCTCACGGGTAGGCCAGAATGAACCAGGGGATACGCAGTATTTT
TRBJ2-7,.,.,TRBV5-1,CASSSGTLTSYEQYF,TGCGCCAGCAGCTCCGGGACACTGACCAGTTACGAGCAGTACTTC
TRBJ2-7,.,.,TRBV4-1,CASSPREGRDEQYF,TGCGCCAGCAGCCCTCGAGAGGGCCGGGACGAGCAGTACTTC
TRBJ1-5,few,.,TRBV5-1,CASSLGTDNQPQHF,TGCGCCAGCAGCTTGGGGACAGACAATCAGCCCCAGCATTTT
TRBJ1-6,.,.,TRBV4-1,CASSQDRVTSARMVNSPLHF,TGCGCCAGCAGCCAAGATCGGGTCACCTCGGCCAGAATGGTTAATTCACCCCTCCACTTT
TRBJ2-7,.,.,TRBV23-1,CASSRRDPYEQYF,TGCGCCAGCAGTCGCCGGGATCCCTACGAGCAGTACTTC
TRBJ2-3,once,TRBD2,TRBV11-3,CASSLRLAGTDTQYF,TGTGCCAGCAGCTTACGTCTAGCGGGAACAGATACGCAGTATTTT
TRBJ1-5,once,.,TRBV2,CASGGFIGGWGNQPQHF,TGTGCCAGCGGCGGATTCATCGGGGGTTGGGGCAATCAGCCCCAGCATTTT
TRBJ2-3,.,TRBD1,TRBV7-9,CAPQGPGDTQYF,TGTGCCCCACAGGGGCCCGGAGATACGCAGTATTTT
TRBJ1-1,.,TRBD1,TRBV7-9,CASSVPGTGKYTEAFF,TGTGCCAGCAGCGTCCCCGGGACAGGGAAGTACACTGAAGCTTTCTTT
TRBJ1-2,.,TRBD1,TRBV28,CASRPPGTGRYGYTF,TGTGCCAGCAGGCCACCCGGGACAGGTCGCTATGGCTACACCTTC
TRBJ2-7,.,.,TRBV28,CASSTPGLNPYEQYF,TGTGCCAGCAGTACTCCGGGACTCAACCCCTACGAGCAGTACTTC